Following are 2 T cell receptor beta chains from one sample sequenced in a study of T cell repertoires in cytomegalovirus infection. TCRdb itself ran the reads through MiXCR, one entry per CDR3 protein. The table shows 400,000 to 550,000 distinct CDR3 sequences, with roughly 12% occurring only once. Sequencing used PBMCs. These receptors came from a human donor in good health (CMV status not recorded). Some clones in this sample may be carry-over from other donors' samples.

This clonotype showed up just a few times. The CDR3 sequence is CASGFVRRELFF. The CDR3 DNA reads as TGTGCTAGTGGTTTTGTCAGGAGGGAACTGTTTTTT. The chain joins TRBV12-5 to TRBJ1-4; D is ambiguous. With 3 bases removed from V and 12 bases from J, the gap between germline ends came to 11 bases. CDR3 length: 12 amino acids. Germline CDR1 and CDR2: LGHNT and FRNRAP.

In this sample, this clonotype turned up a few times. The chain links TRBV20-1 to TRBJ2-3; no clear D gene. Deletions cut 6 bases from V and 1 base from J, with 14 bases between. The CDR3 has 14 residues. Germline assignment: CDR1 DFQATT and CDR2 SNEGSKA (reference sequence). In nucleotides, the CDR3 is TGCAGTGCACCTCGGCCGGGTGGCACAGATACGCAGTATTTT. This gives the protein CSAPRPGGTDTQYF.